This entry features one T cell receptor (beta chain) sequence. This sample is part of a study of blood T cell repertoires in COVID-19. The data were produced by immunoSEQ multiplex PCR, yet TCRdb's version contains in-frame clones alone and is incomplete. The sample shows 110,000 to 150,000 clones, about nine tenths of them seen only once. The germline V gene has CDR1 MNHEY and CDR2 SMNVEV (reference sequence). The length of the CDR3 is 14 residues. Germline trimming cut 3 bases from V and 3 bases from J; bases unmatched to any gene: 2. The TCR originated in a man aged 50-60 years who had recovered from COVID-19. What was sequenced was PBMCs or T cells enriched from blood (not recorded which). The rearrangement uses TRBV27 and TRBJ2-1; 7 bases agree with TRBD2. In DNA, the CDR3 is TGTGCCAGCAGTTTGGAGCGGGGCTACAATGAGCAGTTCTTC. This encodes CASSLERGYNEQFF.